What follows are 2 T cell receptor beta chains derived from one specimen sequenced in a study of shared clonotypes between healthy human individuals. Sequencing used immunoSEQ multiplex PCR; TCRdb keeps in-frame clones, though not all of them. This sample has 1,500,000 or so clones, with 95% to 97% found just once. Sequenced sample: naive CD4+ T cells sorted from blood. As to subset: CD45RA+ positively selected. Receptors originate from a man younger than 40 in good health.

The J gene is TRBJ2-1, the V gene TRBV19, with 8 bases lining up with TRBD1. The CDR3 spans 14 residues. J gave up 5 bases and V 4 bases, and 4 bases lay outside the gene matches. CDR1 and CDR2 from the germline V gene are LNHDA and SQIVND (reference sequence). Here the CDR3 DNA reads TGTGCCAGTAGTAAGGGACAGGCCGACAATGAGCAGTTCTTC. It specifies CASSKGQADNEQFF.

CDR3 in amino acids: CASSSTTGRRTDTQYF. CDR3 bases: TGTGCCAGCAGCTCTACTACAGGGCGGCGGACAGATACGCAGTATTTT. This chain uses TRBV7-9 with TRBJ2-3; D perhaps matches TRBD1 (6 bases). This CDR3 spans 16 amino acids. Germline loops: CDR1 SEHNR, CDR2 FQNEAQ (reference sequence). The germline V and J ends were trimmed by 4 bases and 3 bases, with 17 bases remaining between them.